The clone carrying this T cell receptor beta chain has a handful of counts. The record originates from a study of shared clonotypes between healthy human individuals. The authors split each subset's genomic DNA evenly across several immunoSEQ plates. Method: immunoSEQ multiplex PCR; TCRdb's copy keeps in-frame clones and lacks some. This repertoire shows some 470,000 clones, roughly four fifths found once; its top ten account for 10% to 15%. Germline CDR1 MGHDK, CDR2 SYGVNS. V shed 7 bases and J 0 bases; nucleotides not matched to a gene: 3. This CDR3 contains 14 residues. This chain joins TRBV25-1 and TRBJ2-1, with 7 bases identical to TRBD2. What was sequenced was PBMCs. The clonotype was recovered from a woman in her 40s in good health. Some clones in this sample may be carry-over from other donors' samples. As DNA, the CDR3 is TGTGCCAGCATGGGCGGGGGCTCCTACAATGAGCAGTTCTTC. Amino acids: CASMGGGSYNEQFF.